This record concerns one T cell receptor beta chain sequence. CD45RO-negative, CCR7-positively selected cells formed the naive CD8 fraction, excluding terminally differentiated effector memory CD45RA+ cells. The data derive from a study of shared clonotypes between healthy human individuals. Deep was the level used in running the assay. Replicate sorted-subset PCRs were loaded with approximately 190 ng DNA, approximately 31,000 T cell genomes. Clones were read by immunoSEQ multiplex PCR, and TCRdb kept only the in-frame ones, dropping some. The data hold about 550,000 clones, with about 95% observed a single time. V lost 2 bases, J lost 6 bases, and 11 bases lay in between. The CDR3 has 13 amino acids. Looked up from germline, CDR1 is SGHNT and CDR2 is YYREEE (reference sequence).

The clonotype originates from a woman aged 25 to 39 in good health. Source material: naive CD8+ T cells sorted from blood. The V and J genes are TRBV5-4 and TRBJ1-1; no clear D. The CDR3 sequence is CASSLSRGSEAFF. In DNA form, the CDR3 reads TGTGCCAGCAGCTTAAGCCGCGGGTCTGAAGCTTTCTTT.